This T cell receptor beta chain was identified in a study of monozygotic twins with inflammatory bowel disease. This CDR3 region has 14 residues. The germline CDR1 and CDR2 sequences are SGHDT and YYEEEE. TCRdb re-called the 5' RACE reads, yielding one record per CDR3 amino acid sequence without DNA. This sample's clone table lists fewer than 550,000 distinct CDR3 sequences. This receptor was taken from a human donor with ulcerative colitis or Crohn's disease, or a healthy co-twin of an affected twin (not recorded which). The rearrangement uses TRBV5-6 and TRBJ1-4; with no DNA, the TCRdb D assignment of TRBD1 cannot be verified. The sequencing sample was made of blood. The CDR3 here is CASSPRTEDEKLFF.